The 31 T cell receptor beta chains in this list originate from one sample, sequenced in a study of shared clonotypes between healthy human individuals. TCRdb's copy holds only in-frame clones and misses some; the assay was immunoSEQ multiplex PCR. The sample gives millions of clones, approximately 92% of which show up once; under 0.15% is in the top ten. The sample comprised naive CD4+ T cells sorted from blood. Described subset: CD45RA+ positively selected. The receptors come from a man younger than 35 in good health.

The chain employs TRBV5-1 and TRBJ1-4; no clear D gene. This CDR3 has 15 residues. Between the trimmed V and J ends, which lost 4 bases and 3 bases, there was a span of 13 bases. Germline CDR1 SGHRS, CDR2 YFSETQ. CDR3: CASSDPVWANEKLFF. The CDR3 bases are TGCGCCAGCAGCGACCCAGTTTGGGCTAATGAAAAACTGTTTTTT.

V usage is TRBV6-6 and J usage is TRBJ2-5; D ambiguous. The CDR3 runs 13 residues. Per the germline V gene, CDR1 is MNHNY and CDR2 is SVGAGI (reference sequence). Trimming pared 5 bases from V and 6 bases from J, leaving 13 bases between. CDR3 nucleotides: TGTGCCAGCAGTCCCATGCCTACGCAGACCCAGTACTTC. This translates into CASSPMPTQTQYF.

This chain connects TRBV6-6 to TRBJ2-1, with D hard to call. Trimming took 5 bases from V and 9 from J, leaving 8 bases between them. The CDR3 covers 11 residues. Germline V gene lookup returns CDR1 MNHNY and CDR2 SVGAGI (reference sequence). CDR3 nucleotide sequence: TGTGCCAGCAGTCCGGCCGGTGAGCAGTTCTTC. It translates to CASSPAGEQFF.

This rearrangement joins TRBV29-1 to TRBJ2-7; the match to TRBD1 covers 9 bases. Germline CDR1 SQVTM, CDR2 ANQGSEA. The CDR3 is made up of 11 amino acids. J gave up 5 bases and V 7 bases, and 3 bases lay outside the gene matches. Here the CDR3 DNA reads TGCAGCGGACGGACAGGGGACGAGCAGTACTTC. Translating gives CSGRTGDEQYF.

This rearrangement joins TRBV7-2 to TRBJ2-4; D remains ambiguous. Trimming cost V 5 bases and J 3 bases, with 14 bases left between them. The CDR3 extends over 15 amino acids. From germline, CDR1 is SGHTA and CDR2 FQGNSA. The CDR3 sequence is CASSPAGVSKNIQYF. The CDR3 coding sequence is TGTGCCAGCAGCCCAGCTGGGGTCAGCAAAAACATTCAGTACTTC.

In nucleotides, the CDR3 is TGCGCCAGCAGCCCCAAGGGACAGGGGGTAAATGAGCAGTTCTTC. This encodes CASSPKGQGVNEQFF. The V and J genes are TRBV4-3 and TRBJ2-1; TRBD1 agrees at 11 bases. The trim removed 4 bases at V and 7 bases at J, leaving 6 bases unmatched. The CDR3 runs 15 residues. The V gene's germline CDR1 is LGHNA and CDR2 YSLEER.

The J gene is TRBJ2-7, the V gene TRBV7-9, with D perhaps matching TRBD1 (5 bases). The germline gives CDR1 SEHNR, CDR2 FQNEAQ (reference sequence). This CDR3 contains 14 residues. V shed 7 bases and J shed 0 bases, with 13 bases lying between them. In DNA form, the CDR3 reads TGTGCCAGCAAAGAGGCAGGGTACTCCTACGAGCAGTACTTC. Translated, it gives CASKEAGYSYEQYF.

The V and J genes are TRBV23-1 and TRBJ2-7; 11 bases are a match to TRBD2. TRBV23-1 is an open reading frame whose function is uncertain. CDR3 length: 18 amino acids. J lost 1 base, V lost 6 bases, and 14 bases had no gene match. CDR3 protein: CASSRATSTSGKSYEQYF. In DNA form, the CDR3 reads TGCGCCAGCAGCCGCGCCACCTCGACTAGCGGGAAATCCTACGAGCAGTACTTC.

The chain employs TRBV28 and TRBJ2-7; D is perhaps TRBD1 (6 bases). Trimming pared 6 bases from V and 2 bases from J, leaving 17 bases between. The CDR3 is 15 amino acids. Looked up from germline, CDR1 is MDHEN and CDR2 is SYDVKM. The CDR3 region is CASSTTGSVPYEQYF. The CDR3 region has the DNA TGTGCCAGCAGCACCACAGGGTCCGTTCCCTACGAGCAGTACTTC.

Remarks on this clone: The same CDR3 is also encoded by other DNA sequences in this sample. The chain has TRBV28 and TRBJ1-3; D gene ambiguous. V lost 7 bases to trimming and J lost 0 bases, with 10 bases between them. CDR1 and CDR2 (germline): MDHEN, SYDVKM. This CDR3 has 14 amino acids. CDR3 bases: TGTGCCAGCACGCCGGGATCCTCTGGAAACACCATATATTTT. Its protein is CASTPGSSGNTIYF.

This rearrangement joins TRBV11-2 to TRBJ1-1; perhaps TRBD1 as D (5 bases). V dropped 1 base and J dropped 4 bases, with 13 bases sitting between them. Germline V CDR1 and CDR2: SGHAT, FQNNGV. There are 15 residues in the CDR3. CDR3 nucleotides: TGTGCCAGCAGCTTAGTTGGGGACCCCCCCACTGAAGCTTTCTTT. It is translated as CASSLVGDPPTEAFF. Full variable domain (missing parts from reference TRBV11-2 and TRBJ1-1): EAGVAQSPRYKIIEKRQSVAFWCNPISGHATLYWYQQILGQGPKLLIQFQNNGVVDDSQLPKDRFSAERLKGVDSTLKIQPAKLEDSAVYLCASSLVGDPPTEAFFGQGTRLTVV.

The rearrangement links TRBV5-6 to TRBJ1-2; 8 nucleotides match TRBD1. The CDR3 is 15 residues long. Germline assignment: CDR1 SGHDT and CDR2 YYEEEE. V was pared by 3 bases and J by 3 bases, with 7 bases of the junction left unmatched. Written as DNA, the CDR3 is TGTGCCAGCAGCTACGACTCGACAGGGGACTATGGCTACACCTTC. Protein sequence: CASSYDSTGDYGYTF.

The chain has TRBV5-1 and TRBJ1-2, with 8 bases aligning to TRBD1. The CDR3 consists of 14 residues. Trimming took 0 bases from V and 8 from J; bases not matched to a gene: 6. Germline CDR1 SGHRS, CDR2 YFSETQ. This CDR3 is CASSLGQGQGGYTF. CDR3 sequence (DNA): TGCGCCAGCAGCTTGGGACAGGGGCAGGGAGGCTACACCTTC.

The chain recombines TRBV10-1 with TRBJ2-1, with TRBD2 as a possible D gene (5 bases). V shed 4 bases and J shed 6 bases, with 16 bases lying between them. The CDR3 totals 15 residues. Germline-derived CDR1 and CDR2 are WNHNN and SYGVQD (reference sequence). The CDR3 region is CASSASGLGRNEQFF. As DNA, the CDR3 is TGCGCCAGCAGTGCTTCGGGGTTGGGCCGCAATGAGCAGTTCTTC.

The count of this clone is one. J is TRBJ2-7 and V is TRBV10-3; D gene uncertain. There are 14 residues in the CDR3. Germline CDR1 reads ENHRY; CDR2 reads SYGVKD. The germline V and J ends were trimmed by 2 bases and 3 bases, with 11 bases remaining between them. In DNA, the CDR3 is TGTGCCATCAGTGAGCCAGGACGGAACTACGAGCAGTACTTC. Amino acid sequence: CAISEPGRNYEQYF.

The chain combines TRBV30 with TRBJ1-1; 7 nucleotides match TRBD1. The CDR3 consists of 15 residues. Per the germline V gene, CDR1 is GTSNPN and CDR2 is SVGIG (reference sequence). V gave up 4 bases and J gave up 6 bases; unmatched junction bases: 14. The CDR3 nucleotides read TGTGCCTGGAAGGGGGCAGACAGGATGACGGCTGAAGCTTTCTTT. Its translation: CAWKGADRMTAEAFF.

DNA for the CDR3: TGTGCCTGGGCCCCCAGCGGGGGGAGAAATGAGCAGTTCTTC. Protein product: CAWAPSGGRNEQFF. The chain joins TRBV30 to TRBJ2-1; 9 positions match TRBD2. Germline V gene sequence: CDR1 GTSNPN, CDR2 SVGIG (reference sequence). The CDR3 runs 14 residues. V shed 5 bases, J shed 7 bases, and the junction held 9 bases outside the gene matches.

The chain employs TRBV11-2 and TRBJ1-4, with D hard to call. From germline, CDR1 is SGHAT and CDR2 FQNNGV. This CDR3 spans 11 amino acids. The V gene lost 8 bases and the J gene lost 7 bases, with 8 bases spanning the gap. CDR3 sequence (DNA): TGTGCCAGCGCGGGTGGTGAAAAACTGTTTTTT. Protein: CASAGGEKLFF.

Only one count was recorded for this clone. This chain connects TRBV15 to TRBJ2-7, with 13 bases that match TRBD2. The ends lost 5 bases at V and 3 bases at J; junction bases unmatched: 1. Germline values: CDR1 LNHNV, CDR2 YYDKDF (reference sequence). The CDR3 length is 14 residues. CDR3 in DNA: TGTGCCACCAGCGGGACTAGCGGGATCTACGAGCAGTACTTC. It is translated as CATSGTSGIYEQYF.

The rearrangement links TRBV9 to TRBJ1-1, with 8 bases identical to TRBD1. CDR3 length: 14 amino acids. V dropped 0 bases and J dropped 4; count of bases not matched to a gene: 2. Germline CDR1 reads SGDLS; CDR2 reads YYNGEE. CDR3 in DNA: TGTGCCAGCAGCGTAGCCGGGACAGGCACTGAAGCTTTCTTT. The encoded protein is CASSVAGTGTEAFF.

This clone was detected a few times. The V and J genes are TRBV28 and TRBJ1-4; D may be TRBD1 (5 bases). V was trimmed by 5 bases and J by 10 bases, leaving 17 bases between them. Germline lookup yields CDR1 MDHEN and CDR2 SYDVKM. The CDR3 length is 14 residues. The CDR3 protein is CASSAPGTQGKLFF. The CDR3 DNA sequence: TGTGCCAGCAGTGCCCCGGGGACTCAAGGAAAACTGTTTTTT. Full variable domain (remainder filled in from reference TRBV28 and TRBJ1-4): DVKVTQSSRYLVKRTGEKVFLECVQDMDHENMFWYRQDPGLGLRLIYFSYDVKMKEKGDIPEGYSVSREKKERFSLILESASTNQTSMYLCASSAPGTQGKLFFGSGTQLSVL.

Regarding this clone: Other DNA sequences of this sample code for an identical CDR3. V usage is TRBV6-1 and J usage is TRBJ2-7; 8 nucleotides align to TRBD1. The CDR3 is 13 amino acids. The germline V gene encodes CDR1 MNHNS and CDR2 SASEGT. J was trimmed by 5 bases and V by 6 bases; bases with no gene match: 6. CDR3 in DNA: TGTGCCAGCAGCGGACAGGGCTTCGACGAGCAGTACTTC. Encoded protein: CASSGQGFDEQYF.

For this clone: Other DNA sequences in this sample translate to the same CDR3. The chain combines TRBV6-5 with TRBJ2-7, with D tentatively TRBD2 (6 bases). V dropped 9 bases and J dropped 3 bases, with 15 bases sitting between them. CDR1 and CDR2 from the germline V gene are MNHEY and SVGAGI. This CDR3 region has 13 residues. The chain's CDR3 is CASRPSGVYEQYF. CDR3 in DNA: TGTGCCAGTCGGCCCTCGGGAGTCTACGAGCAGTACTTC.

V and J are TRBV10-3 and TRBJ1-4, with 9 bases lining up with TRBD1. CDR3 length equals 15 residues. After removal of 11 bases from V and 8 bases from J, the junction contained 15 bases not matched to a gene. Germline assignment: CDR1 ENHRY and CDR2 SYGVKD. CDR3 amino acids: CAVSTSETGGEKLFF. The CDR3 bases are TGTGCCGTATCTACCTCGGAGACAGGGGGGGAAAAACTGTTTTTT.

Points on this clone: The sample carries other DNA sequences with the same CDR3. The chain's CDR3 is CASSQGLADTQYF. The CDR3 nucleotides are TGTGCCAGCAGTCAAGGACTAGCGGATACGCAGTATTTT. This chain links TRBV2 with TRBJ2-3; 9 nucleotides line up with TRBD2. This CDR3 is 13 amino acids long. The trim removed 5 bases at V and 6 bases at J, leaving 3 bases unmatched. The germline V gene encodes CDR1 SNHLY and CDR2 FYNNEI.

V usage is TRBV5-5 and J usage is TRBJ1-5; D is perhaps TRBD1 (5 bases). CDR3 length: 13 residues. V lost 3 bases to trimming and J lost 5 bases, with 9 bases between them. CDR1 and CDR2 (germline): SGHKS, YYEKEE (reference sequence). CDR3 bases: TGTGCCAGCAGCTGGGGGGACCATCAGCCCCAGCATTTT. This translates into CASSWGDHQPQHF.

The chain combines TRBV7-2 with TRBJ2-7, with D possibly matching TRBD1 (5 bases). The CDR3 contains 15 residues. Trimming pared 5 bases from V and 0 bases from J, leaving 14 bases between. CDR1 SGHTA and CDR2 FQGNSA come from the germline V gene. CDR3 residues: CASSVSTASSYEQYF. The CDR3 DNA follows: TGTGCCAGCAGCGTATCGACAGCCTCCTCCTACGAGCAGTACTTC.

The chain recombines TRBV30 with TRBJ1-1; no clear D gene. The V gene lost 7 bases and the J gene lost 4 bases, with 16 bases spanning the gap. Germline loops: CDR1 GTSNPN, CDR2 SVGIG (reference sequence). CDR3 length equals 13 residues. The CDR3 loop is CASRPVAGTEAFF. CDR3 DNA sequence: TGTGCCTCCCGACCGGTCGCGGGCACTGAAGCTTTCTTT.

The chain joins TRBV30 to TRBJ2-7, with 8 bases fitting TRBD1. This CDR3 spans 13 amino acids. Looked up from germline, CDR1 is GTSNPN and CDR2 is SVGIG (reference sequence). V lost 3 bases, J lost 5 bases, and 6 bases stayed unmatched. The CDR3 DNA reads TGTGCCTGGAGCGGACAGGGAGTCCACGAGCAGTACTTC. Translating gives CAWSGQGVHEQYF.

The chain couples TRBV6-4 to TRBJ1-5; D remains unclear. This CDR3 is built from 13 residues. The V end was cut by 3 bases, the J end by 1 base, with 4 bases between. The germline gives CDR1 MRHNA, CDR2 SNTAGT. CDR3 sequence (DNA): TGTGCCAGCAGTGAACAGAGCAATCAGCCCCAGCATTTT. As protein: CASSEQSNQPQHF.

This clone was observed a single time. The chain joins TRBV25-1 to TRBJ2-4; 9 nucleotides line up with TRBD1. V trimming: 4 bases; J trimming: 7 bases; junction bases outside the gene matches: 5. The CDR3 has 14 residues. In germline, CDR1 is MGHDK, CDR2 SYGVNS. CDR3 loop: CASSVTGGGNIQYF. The CDR3, as DNA: TGTGCCAGCAGTGTGACAGGGGGTGGTAACATTCAGTACTTC.